This T cell receptor (beta chain) comes out of a study of shared clonotypes between healthy human individuals. Broader study findings: Measured sharing among donors was expected to vary with sequencing depth. Between four donors, naive CD4 clonotypes were shared at a level of about 5%.

A CD45RA+ naive subset and a CD45RA-negative memory subset were split from CD4+ cells. The CDR3 is made up of 14 amino acids. Per germline, CDR1 SNHLY and CDR2 FYNNEI. Trimming stripped 2 bases from V and 0 bases from J, with 7 bases between. The assay was immunoSEQ multiplex PCR, and TCRdb's table has in-frame clones only and misses some. The sample shows millions of clones, more than 80% of them seen only once. Comments on this clone: Its cognate antigen is unknown.

This clonotype was obtained from a man aged 18-30 years in good health. Sequenced: naive CD4+ T cells sorted from blood. The subset here: CD45RA+ positively selected. The chain recombines TRBV2 with TRBJ1-2, with D unclear. The CDR3 region has the DNA TGTGCCAGCAGTGAAAAGCAGTCTAACTATGGCTACACCTTC. It encodes CASSEKQSNYGYTF.